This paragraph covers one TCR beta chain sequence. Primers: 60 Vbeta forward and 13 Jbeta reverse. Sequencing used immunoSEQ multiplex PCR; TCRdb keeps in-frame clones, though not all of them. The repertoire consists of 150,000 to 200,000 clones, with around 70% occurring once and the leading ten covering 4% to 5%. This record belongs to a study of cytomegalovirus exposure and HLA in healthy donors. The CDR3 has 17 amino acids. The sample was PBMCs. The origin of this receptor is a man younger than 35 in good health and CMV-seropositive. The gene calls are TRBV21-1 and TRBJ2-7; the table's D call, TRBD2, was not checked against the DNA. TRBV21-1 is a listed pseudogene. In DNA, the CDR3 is TGTGCCAGCAGCAAAACGCAGGTGCGGGATTACTCCTACGAGCAGTACGTC. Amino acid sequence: CASSKTQVRDYSYEQYV.